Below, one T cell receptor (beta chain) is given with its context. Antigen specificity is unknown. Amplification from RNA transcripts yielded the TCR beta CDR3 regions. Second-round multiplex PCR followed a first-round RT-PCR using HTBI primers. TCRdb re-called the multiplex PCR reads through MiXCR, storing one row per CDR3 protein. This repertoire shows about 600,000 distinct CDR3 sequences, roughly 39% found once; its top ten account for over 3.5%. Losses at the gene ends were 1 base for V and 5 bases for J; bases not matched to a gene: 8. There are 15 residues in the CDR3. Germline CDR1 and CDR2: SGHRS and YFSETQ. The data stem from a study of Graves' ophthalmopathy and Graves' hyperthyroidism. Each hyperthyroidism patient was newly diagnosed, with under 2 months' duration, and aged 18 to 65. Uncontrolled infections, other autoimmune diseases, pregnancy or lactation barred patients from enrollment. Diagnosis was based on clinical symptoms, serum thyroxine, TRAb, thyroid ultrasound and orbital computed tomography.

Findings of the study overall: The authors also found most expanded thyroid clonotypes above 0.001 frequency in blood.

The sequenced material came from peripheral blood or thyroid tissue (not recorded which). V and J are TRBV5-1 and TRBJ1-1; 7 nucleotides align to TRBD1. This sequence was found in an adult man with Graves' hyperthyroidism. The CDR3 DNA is TGCGCCAGCAGCTTGTTAGGGCAGGGGGAAACTGAAGCTTTCTTT. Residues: CASSLLGQGETEAFF.